Listed below are T cell receptor beta chains from one sample, sequenced in a study of T cell responses to AZD1222 COVID-19 vaccine. Data came from immunoSEQ multiplex PCR; TCRdb stores just in-frame clones and leaves some out. Here the sample table reports more than 110,000 clones. Sequenced: peripheral blood. The receptors come from an adult in good health. CDR3s include the opening cysteine and the closing phenylalanine or tryptophan.

V: TRBV5-1; J: TRBJ1-6; CDR3: CASSLDGTGEAFVHF
V: TRBV11-2; J: TRBJ2-4; CDR3: CASSLMPPQRGIAKNIQYF
V: TRBV2; J: TRBJ2-5; CDR3: CASRPGTGVVETQYF
V: TRBV5-4; J: TRBJ2-7; CDR3: CASSLQGARGEQYF
V: TRBV15; J: TRBJ1-5; CDR3: CATSRGGQVSSQPQHF
V: TRBV27; J: TRBJ2-3; CDR3: CASQKGLAGISSTDTQYF
V: TRBV6-2/TRBV6-3; J: TRBJ2-1; CDR3: CASSLIGGEQFF
V: TRBV9; J: TRBJ2-5; CDR3: CASSVGASGGPAETQYF
V: TRBV6-5; J: TRBJ1-2; CDR3: CASRSPGEWHGYTF
V: TRBV4-2; J: TRBJ1-5; CDR3: CASSQDGRGLNQPQHF
V: TRBV19; J: TRBJ1-6; CDR3: CASSTRNRDARYNSPLHF
V: TRBV6-5; J: TRBJ1-5; CDR3: CASSSAGTGYQPQHF
V: TRBV4-1; J: TRBJ2-7; CDR3: CASSQEVRPYEQYF
V: TRBV11-2; J: TRBJ2-7; CDR3: CASSFTRQATSYEQYF
V: TRBV30; J: TRBJ2-1; CDR3: CAWSTHTTQGRSYNEQFF
V: TRBV11-2; J: TRBJ2-7; CDR3: CASSQSDSPRYEQYF
V: TRBV27; J: TRBJ1-6; CDR3: CASSLWGVGGSPLHF
V: TRBV6-5; J: TRBJ1-1; CDR3: CASSYGRGGTEAFF
V: TRBV6-5; J: TRBJ2-1; CDR3: CASRKNNEQFF
V: TRBV19; J: TRBJ1-5; CDR3: CASSSQGGQPQHF
V: TRBV9; J: TRBJ2-1; CDR3: CASSVGAGSYNEQFF
V: TRBV18; J: TRBJ1-1; CDR3: CASSPTGPEEAFF
V: TRBV4-1; J: TRBJ2-7; CDR3: CASSLEQGFAYEQYF
V: TRBV2; J: TRBJ1-3; CDR3: CAIPISRGPGNTIYF
V: TRBV11-2; J: TRBJ1-5; CDR3: CASSLVGRDQPQHF
V: TRBV23-1; J: TRBJ1-1; CDR3: CASSLRGQENGNTEAFF
V: TRBV5-5; J: TRBJ1-3; CDR3: CASRPYGSGNTIYF
V: TRBV6-6; J: TRBJ2-7; CDR3: CASSYDFVSAGNEQYF
V: TRBV5-4; J: TRBJ1-6; CDR3: CASSRWQVRSPLHF
V: TRBV7-2; J: TRBJ2-5; CDR3: CASSPTRGAETQYF
V: TRBV10-3; J: TRBJ1-6; CDR3: CAIRGDRVNSPLHF
V: TRBV9; J: TRBJ1-2; CDR3: CASSVGEGGYGYTF
V: TRBV18; J: TRBJ2-3; CDR3: CASSPQAGGSTDTQYF
V: TRBV19; J: TRBJ2-2; CDR3: CATSPGPTGELFF
V: TRBV28; J: TRBJ1-5; CDR3: CASGDPYSNQPQHF
V: TRBV19; J: TRBJ1-5; CDR3: CASSIDPTGGDNQPQHF
V: TRBV6-1; J: TRBJ2-3; CDR3: CASSEPRTGHRLDTQYF
V: TRBV19; J: TRBJ2-1; CDR3: CASSIGSLTNEQFF
V: TRBV6-2/TRBV6-3; J: TRBJ1-1; CDR3: CASTYSGGTEAFF
V: TRBV6-5; J: TRBJ1-1; CDR3: CASSYGAANTEAFF
V: TRBV3-1/TRBV3-2; J: TRBJ2-5; CDR3: CASSSSSSGRSRETQYF
V: TRBV4-1; J: TRBJ1-2; CDR3: CASSPPLQGRYGYTF
V: TRBV5-8; J: TRBJ1-6; CDR3: CASSLMGYNSPLHF
V: TRBV6-2/TRBV6-3; J: TRBJ2-7; CDR3: CASSKNRGQSHEQYF
V: TRBV5-1; J: TRBJ1-2; CDR3: CASSSQGTSNYGYTF